The 29 T cell receptor beta chains listed next were all sequenced from one sample in a study of blood T cell repertoires in COVID-19. This table comes from immunoSEQ multiplex PCR, and its TCRdb copy is limited to in-frame clones, with some not included. The data hold about 250,000 clones, with around 88% observed a single time. The source material was peripheral blood. Source of these receptors: a woman aged 25 to 45 with COVID-19, enrolled during active disease.

The CDR3 is CASSPYRQGRGTEAFF. For the CDR3, the DNA is TGTGCCAGCAGTCCGTATCGACAGGGTCGGGGCACTGAAGCTTTCTTT. The chain links TRBV27 to TRBJ1-1; 7 nucleotides align to TRBD1. The V gene end was trimmed by 5 bases and the J gene end by 4 bases; junction bases not matched to a gene: 13. The CDR3 runs to 16 residues. Germline V CDR1 and CDR2: MNHEY, SMNVEV (reference sequence).

This chain links TRBV7-2 with TRBJ2-1, with 12 bases that match TRBD2. The CDR3 contains 17 residues. Germline values: CDR1 SGHTA, CDR2 FQGNSA. The trim removed 5 bases at V and 0 bases at J, leaving 5 bases unmatched. CDR3 DNA sequence: TGTGCCAGCAGCACCAGACTAGCGGGGGTCTCCTACAATGAGCAGTTCTTC. Encoded protein: CASSTRLAGVSYNEQFF.

This chain connects TRBV29-1 to TRBJ2-5; a possible D gene is TRBD2 (5 bases). The CDR3 spans 12 residues. Germline lookup yields CDR1 SQVTM and CDR2 ANQGSEA. The germline V and J ends were trimmed by 5 bases and 3 bases, with 10 bases remaining between them. The CDR3 region has the DNA TGCAGCGTTCGGCGGGCCGAAGAGACCCAGTACTTC. Translating gives CSVRRAEETQYF.

The chain recombines TRBV5-4 with TRBJ2-3; a possible D gene is TRBD2 (6 bases). The CDR3 covers 13 residues. V dropped 5 bases and J dropped 4 bases, with 11 bases sitting between them. Germline CDR1 reads SGHNT; CDR2 reads YYREEE (reference sequence). The CDR3 is CASSVGGADTQYF. DNA of the CDR3: TGTGCCAGCAGTGTGGGGGGAGCAGATACGCAGTATTTT.

CDR3 residues: CASSPEQAPQETQYF. The DNA for the CDR3 is TGTGCCAGCTCACCGGAGCAAGCCCCCCAAGAGACCCAGTACTTC. The V call is TRBV18, the J call TRBJ2-5; D remains ambiguous. Trimming took 3 bases from V and 1 from J, leaving 12 bases between them. The CDR3 contains 15 residues. Germline V gene sequence: CDR1 KGHSH, CDR2 LQKENI.

The chain carries TRBV6-5 and TRBJ2-5, with TRBD2 matching over 14 bases. Germline-derived CDR1 and CDR2 are MNHEY and SVGAGI. V lost 6 bases and J lost 1; bases outside the gene matches: 1. This CDR3 comprises 15 residues. In DNA form, the CDR3 reads TGTGCCAGCAGGGGACTAGCGGGGGCCCAAGAGACCCAGTACTTC. It translates to CASRGLAGAQETQYF.

The chain employs TRBV28 and TRBJ1-1, with D uncertain. The ends were cut back, 5 bases at V and 1 base at J, with 11 bases in the middle. This CDR3 contains 14 residues. In germline, CDR1 is MDHEN, CDR2 SYDVKM. The CDR3 spells CASSTTSGNTEAFF. The CDR3 coding sequence is TGTGCCAGCAGTACGACATCCGGGAACACTGAAGCTTTCTTT.

The chain couples TRBV11-3 to TRBJ1-1; D not resolved. CDR3 length: 14 amino acids. In germline, CDR1 is SGHNT, CDR2 YENEEA. Trimming left V 4 bases short and J 1 base short, with 10 bases between. The DNA of the CDR3 is TGTGCCAGCAGCTCCCGACTAGGGAACACTGAAGCTTTCTTT. It translates to CASSSRLGNTEAFF.

The chain carries TRBV7-2 and TRBJ2-3; TRBD2 matches at 7 bases. Germline trimming cut 1 base from V and 2 bases from J; bases unmatched to any gene: 6. Germline loops: CDR1 SGHTA, CDR2 FQGNSA. The CDR3 has 16 amino acids. CDR3 region: CASSLVSGGYTDTQYF. In nucleotides, the CDR3 is TGTGCCAGCAGCTTAGTTTCGGGGGGATACACAGATACGCAGTATTTT.

CDR3 loop: CASSSRGSKNIQYF. The CDR3 DNA is TGTGCCAGCAGCTCTAGGGGGTCCAAAAACATTCAGTACTTC. This chain connects TRBV7-9 to TRBJ2-4, with D perhaps matching TRBD1 (6 bases). This CDR3 spans 14 amino acids. Germline CDR1 SEHNR, CDR2 FQNEAQ (reference sequence). Deletions cut 4 bases from V and 2 bases from J, with 9 bases between.

V gene TRBV3-1 (or the pseudogene TRBV3-2) combines with J gene TRBJ2-5, with D possibly being TRBD1 (5 bases). This CDR3 is 15 amino acids long. Germline V gene sequence: CDR1 LGHDT, CDR2 YNNKEL (reference sequence). Trimming left V 3 bases short and J 1 base short, with 12 bases between. CDR3: CASSQAGLIQETQYF. CDR3 in DNA: TGTGCCAGCAGCCAGGCAGGGCTTATCCAAGAGACCCAGTACTTC.

The rearrangement uses TRBV18 and TRBJ1-2; D is undetermined. The ends were cut back, 2 bases at V and 4 bases at J, with 11 bases in the middle. The CDR3 extends over 14 amino acids. Per germline, CDR1 KGHSH and CDR2 LQKENI. The chain's CDR3 is CASSPSVGSYGYTF. The CDR3 coding sequence is TGTGCCAGCTCACCATCAGTTGGGAGCTATGGCTACACCTTC.

This clone was picked up one time. This sequence joins TRBV5-4 and TRBJ2-7; 8 nucleotides match TRBD2. The CDR3 is 15 residues long. Trimming took 0 bases from V and 0 from J; bases not matched to a gene: 2. Germline assignment: CDR1 SGHNT and CDR2 YYREEE (reference sequence). CDR3 loop: CASSLVGGASYEQYF. For the CDR3, the DNA is TGTGCCAGCAGCTTGGTCGGGGGGGCCTCCTACGAGCAGTACTTC.

This chain's CDR3 is CASSTQGDIQYF. In DNA form, the CDR3 reads TGTGCCAGCAGCACACAGGGAGATATTCAGTACTTC. V is TRBV6-2 or TRBV6-3 and J is TRBJ2-4; TRBD1 is a possible D gene (6 bases). The CDR3 totals 12 residues. Deletions cut 6 bases from V and 10 bases from J, with 13 bases between. CDR1 and CDR2 from the germline V gene are MNHEY and SVGEGT.

The chain recombines TRBV5-1 with TRBJ2-3; 8 bases line up with TRBD1. This CDR3 has 17 residues. The V gene end was trimmed by 0 bases and the J gene end by 4 bases; junction bases not matched to a gene: 10. Germline-derived CDR1 and CDR2 are SGHRS and YFSETQ. In DNA form, the CDR3 reads TGCGCCAGCAGCTTGGGGACCACAGGGGGTATCGCAGATACGCAGTATTTT. It specifies CASSLGTTGGIADTQYF.

CDR3: CASSTELRTGVNTGELFF. CDR3 bases: TGTGCCAGCAGCACCGAACTGAGGACAGGGGTGAACACCGGGGAGCTGTTTTTT. The gene calls are TRBV7-9 and TRBJ2-2, with TRBD1 identical over 9 bases. Germline V lookup: CDR1 SEHNR, CDR2 FQNEAQ (reference sequence). This CDR3 has 18 residues. Germline trimming cut 5 bases from V and 1 base from J; bases unmatched to any gene: 11.

This chain joins TRBV6-2 or TRBV6-3 and TRBJ1-3; 7 bases fit TRBD1. There are 16 residues in the CDR3. V lost 6 bases and J lost 0; bases outside the gene matches: 8. Per germline, CDR1 MNHEY and CDR2 SVGEGT. This CDR3 reads CASSRDSINSGNTIYF. The CDR3 nucleotides are TGTGCCAGCAGCCGGGACAGCATAAACTCTGGAAACACCATATATTTT.

The V call is TRBV3-1 (or the pseudogene TRBV3-2), the J call TRBJ1-2; 9 bases line up with TRBD1. The CDR3 runs to 13 residues. The V gene's germline CDR1 is LGHDT and CDR2 YNNKEL (reference sequence). The V gene end was trimmed by 4 bases and the J gene end by 6 bases; junction bases not matched to a gene: 3. CDR3 region: CASSPGTGHGYTF. CDR3 coding DNA: TGTGCCAGCAGCCCTGGGACAGGGCATGGCTACACCTTC.

This clone was counted once. J is TRBJ2-3 and V is TRBV4-3; no clear D gene. Deletions cut 1 base from V and 2 bases from J, with 10 bases between. The germline V gene has CDR1 LGHNA and CDR2 YSLEER. The CDR3 length is 15 residues. The DNA for the CDR3 is TGCGCCAGCAGCCAAGTTGGCAGTTTCACAGATACGCAGTATTTT. It is translated as CASSQVGSFTDTQYF.

The chain uses TRBV6-2 or TRBV6-3 and TRBJ1-2, with unresolved D. Germline-derived CDR1 and CDR2 are MNHEY and SVGEGT. V was shortened by 2 bases and J by 4 bases, with 11 bases between the two germline ends. This CDR3 region has 14 residues. The CDR3 loop is CASSYRRGTYGYTF. In DNA, the CDR3 is TGTGCCAGCAGTTACCGACGGGGAACCTATGGCTACACCTTC.

The V call is TRBV21-1, the J call TRBJ2-7; the D call of TRBD2 is as the table states it, not checked on the DNA. TRBV21-1 is deemed a pseudogene. CDR3 length: 16 residues. The CDR3 reads CASSNPVGLCLYEQYV. CDR3 DNA: TGTGCCAGCAGCAACCCTGTGGGACTATGCCTTTACGAGCAGTACGTC.

This CDR3 is CATGTSGHNEQFF. Here the CDR3 DNA reads TGCGCCACCGGGACTAGCGGCCACAATGAGCAGTTCTTC. The chain employs TRBV10-2 and TRBJ2-1; 11 bases line up with TRBD2. The germline V gene encodes CDR1 WSHSY and CDR2 SAAADI. The CDR3 totals 13 residues. The V gene end was trimmed by 10 bases and the J gene end by 5 bases; junction bases not matched to a gene: 4.

This rearrangement joins TRBV6-2 or TRBV6-3 to TRBJ1-5, with D possibly TRBD1 on 6 matching bases. CDR3 length: 18 amino acids. V shed 3 bases and J shed 1 base, with 19 bases lying between them. The germline gives CDR1 MNHEY, CDR2 SVGEGT. CDR3 in DNA: TGTGCCAGCAGTTATAATCCTCACAGGGAGACCAGCAATCAGCCCCAGCATTTT. This codes for CASSYNPHRETSNQPQHF.

For the CDR3, the DNA is TGTGCCAGCAGCCCGCGGGACAGGGGTAATGAAAAACTGTTTTTT. Its protein product is CASSPRDRGNEKLFF. The chain joins TRBV7-9 to TRBJ1-4; 10 positions agree with TRBD1. J gave up 4 bases and V 5 bases, and 4 bases lay outside the gene matches. Germline values: CDR1 SEHNR, CDR2 FQNEAQ (reference sequence). CDR3 length equals 15 residues.

V and J are TRBV4-1 and TRBJ2-7, with TRBD1 identical over 9 bases. Germline CDR1 is MGHRA and CDR2 is YSYEKL. V was clipped by 3 bases and J by 12 bases; unmatched bases: 9. CDR3 size: 13 residues. In DNA form, the CDR3 reads TGCGCCAGCAGCCAGTCAGGACAGGGGAGTCGGTACTTC. Its translation: CASSQSGQGSRYF.

The chain has TRBV2 and TRBJ2-7; 9 nucleotides agree with TRBD1. In germline, CDR1 is SNHLY, CDR2 FYNNEI. The CDR3 runs 14 residues. V shed 4 bases and J 7 bases; nucleotides not matched to a gene: 8. The CDR3 region is CASSGPKTGGEQYV. CDR3 nucleotides: TGTGCCAGCAGTGGGCCTAAGACAGGGGGGGAGCAGTACGTC.

This clone was counted once. This sequence joins TRBV5-1 and TRBJ2-7; TRBD1 agrees at 9 bases. In germline, CDR1 is SGHRS, CDR2 YFSETQ. Trimming cost V 4 bases and J 7 bases; bases outside gene matches: 12. The CDR3 sequence is 15 residues long. The CDR3 reads CASSPRAGQGLEQYF. The CDR3 nucleotides read TGCGCCAGCAGCCCCCGCGCCGGACAGGGGTTGGAGCAGTACTTC.

V is TRBV4-2 and J is TRBJ2-1, with a weak D call TRBD2 (6 bases). The V gene lost 3 bases and the J gene lost 3 bases, with 9 bases spanning the gap. The CDR3 sequence is 14 residues long. Per the germline V gene, CDR1 is LGHNA and CDR2 is YNFKEQ. CDR3 residues: CASSHGGDYNEQFF. In DNA, the CDR3 is TGTGCCAGCAGCCATGGAGGGGACTACAATGAGCAGTTCTTC.

The chain has TRBV9 and TRBJ2-7; a possible D gene is TRBD1 (7 bases). Trimming took 3 bases from V and 1 from J, leaving 20 bases between them. The CDR3 consists of 17 residues. CDR1 and CDR2 from the germline V gene are SGDLS and YYNGEE. The CDR3 nucleotides are TGTGCCAGCAGCGCGCAGAGCCGTCCAGGGGGGTCCTACGAGCAGTACTTC. Its translation is CASSAQSRPGGSYEQYF.